This TCR beta chain was sequenced during a study of CD8 T cells in Susac syndrome. Negative magnetic isolation gave CD8+ and CD4+ cells; FACS enriched CD8+ TEMRA. RNA in amounts of roughly 0.5 to 1 ug was reverse transcribed with random hexamers. Using its own MiXCR run on the immunoSEQ multiplex PCR reads, TCRdb lists one record per CDR3 protein. This sample has more than 70,000 distinct CDR3 sequences; approximately 92% occur once, and the top ten carry around 0.34%. V lost 8 bases and J lost 10, with 20 bases in between. Germline CDR1 WSHSY, CDR2 SAAADI. This CDR3 comprises 14 residues. The chain joins TRBV10-2 to TRBJ1-4; D is perhaps TRBD1 (5 bases). This receptor was identified in a human donor in good health. Sequenced input: CD8+ T cells from PBMCs. Written as DNA, the CDR3 is TGCGCCAGCGGAGAGACAGTTCCCCCAGGAAAACTGTTTTTT. The encoded protein is CASGETVPPGKLFF.